These T cell receptor beta chains were read from a single sample in a study of shared clonotypes between healthy human individuals. Using immunoSEQ multiplex PCR, the repertoire was profiled, and TCRdb retains in-frame clones only, with some absent. The sample carries over 1.4 million clones, roughly 95% recorded once. The specimen was naive CD4+ T cells sorted from blood. These receptors came from a man between 25 and 39 years old in good health. The CDR3 runs from the conserved cysteine through the conserved F or W. A D gene is named only where the DNA matches it firmly. Not all rows give a size; the values are once, few, many and, for expanded clones, a class.

20	NA	TRBJ2-4	NA	TRBV15	TGTGCCACCAGCAGCCCACGCCGACAGGAAGGGATTCTAGCCAAAAACATTCAGTACTTC	CATSSPRRQEGILAKNIQYF
12	NA	TRBJ2-5	NA	TRBV2	TGTGCCAGCAGTGTGGTTGAAGAGACCCAGTACTTC	CASSVVEETQYF
13	NA	TRBJ2-1	NA	TRBV7-9	TGTGCCAGCATTGGGGGCTCCTACAATGAGCAGTTCTTC	CASIGGSYNEQFF
18	TRBD1	TRBJ2-6	NA	TRBV2	TGTGCCAGGTCCCCGCCGGGACAGGGCTTCCCTGGGGCCAACGTCCTGACTTTC	CARSPPGQGFPGANVLTF
15	TRBD2	TRBJ2-7	NA	TRBV6-6	TGTGCCAGCAGTTACCTGAGCGGGGGATCCTACGAGCAGTACTTC	CASSYLSGGSYEQYF
12	NA	TRBJ1-1	once	TRBV19	TGTGCCAGTTCGACTTGGAGCACTGAAGCTTTCTTT	CASSTWSTEAFF
15	NA	TRBJ1-1	NA	TRBV6-5	TGTGCCAGCAGTTCCTGGAGAGCCCTCAACACTGAAGCTTTCTTT	CASSSWRALNTEAFF
17	TRBD1	TRBJ2-2	NA	TRBV5-4	TGTGCCAGCAGCCCGACAGGGGCCCCTAAAAACACCGGGGAGCTGTTTTTT	CASSPTGAPKNTGELFF
14	NA	TRBJ1-4	NA	TRBV5-6	TGTGCCAGCAGCTTGATCGGGGCGGGGGCAAAACTGTTTTTT	CASSLIGAGAKLFF
15	TRBD1	TRBJ2-7	NA	TRBV7-2	TGTGCCAGCAGCCACGGTGGGGACAGGGTCTACGAGCAGTACTTC	CASSHGGDRVYEQYF
15	TRBD2	TRBJ2-5	NA	TRBV10-2	TGCGCCAGCAGTAAGCTAGCGGGACTCCAAGAGACCCAGTACTTC	CASSKLAGLQETQYF